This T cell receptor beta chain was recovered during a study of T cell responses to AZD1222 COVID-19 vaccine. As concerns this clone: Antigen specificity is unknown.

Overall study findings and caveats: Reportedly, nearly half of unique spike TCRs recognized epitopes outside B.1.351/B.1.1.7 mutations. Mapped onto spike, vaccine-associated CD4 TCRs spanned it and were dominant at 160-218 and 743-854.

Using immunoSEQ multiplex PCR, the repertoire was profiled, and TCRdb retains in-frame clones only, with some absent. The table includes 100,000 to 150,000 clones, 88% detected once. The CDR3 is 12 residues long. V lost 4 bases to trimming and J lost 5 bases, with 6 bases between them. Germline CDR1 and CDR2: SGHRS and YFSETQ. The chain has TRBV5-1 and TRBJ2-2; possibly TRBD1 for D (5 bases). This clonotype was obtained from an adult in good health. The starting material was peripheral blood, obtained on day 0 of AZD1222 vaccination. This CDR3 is CASSQGTGELFF. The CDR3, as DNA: TGCGCCAGCAGCCAGGGAACCGGGGAGCTGTTTTTT.